This T cell receptor (beta chain) was identified in a study of T cells in Graves' hyperthyroidism and ophthalmopathy. The CDR3 has 15 amino acids. Germline values: CDR1 SGDLS, CDR2 YYNGEE. Trimming shortened V by 5 bases and J by 2 bases, and 17 bases separated the two germline ends. Investigators excluded patients with uncontrolled infection, other autoimmune disease, pregnancy or lactation. Clinical symptoms, serum thyroxine, TRAb, thyroid ultrasound and orbital computed tomography established diagnosis. From RNA transcripts, TCR beta CDR3 regions were amplified. Researchers ran a first-round RT-PCR on the TCR CDR3 using the HTBI primer set. Each CDR3 protein is one row after TCRdb ran MiXCR on the multiplex PCR reads. Found here are 350,000 to 400,000 distinct CDR3 sequences, less than 20% of them singletons; the top ten hold 35% to 50%. On this clonotype itself: No antigen is known for it.

Points from the study as a whole: Also found in blood were most expanded thyroid clonotypes above 0.001. Progression to ophthalmopathy was predicted a median of approximately 6.4 months early.

The gene calls are TRBV9 and TRBJ2-7, with a possible D match to TRBD2 (7 bases). Sequences were obtained from blood. The receptor was derived from a man aged 18-30 years with Graves' ophthalmopathy. The CDR3 DNA reads TGTGCCAGCAGTCCCGTGGCGGGGGCGACCTACGAGCAGTACTTC. Its protein product is CASSPVAGATYEQYF.